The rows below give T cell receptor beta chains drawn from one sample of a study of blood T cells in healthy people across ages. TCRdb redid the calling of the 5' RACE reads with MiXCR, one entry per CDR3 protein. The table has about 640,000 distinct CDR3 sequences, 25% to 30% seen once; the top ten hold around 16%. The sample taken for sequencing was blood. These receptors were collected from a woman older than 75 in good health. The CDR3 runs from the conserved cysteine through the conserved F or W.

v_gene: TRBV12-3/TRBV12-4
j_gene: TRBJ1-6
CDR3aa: CASSHSNLGTPLHF

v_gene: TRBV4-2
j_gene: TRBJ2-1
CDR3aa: CASSQGGLAGGAGETQFF

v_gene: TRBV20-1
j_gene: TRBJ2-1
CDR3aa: CSARETMGYNEQFF

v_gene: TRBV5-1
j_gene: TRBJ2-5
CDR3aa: CASSTRQKETQYF

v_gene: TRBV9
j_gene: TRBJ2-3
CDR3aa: CASSVAPANTDTQYF

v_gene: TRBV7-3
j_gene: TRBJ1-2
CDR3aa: CASSFDRGGGYTF

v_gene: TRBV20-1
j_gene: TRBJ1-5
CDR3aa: CSATETVSNQPQHF

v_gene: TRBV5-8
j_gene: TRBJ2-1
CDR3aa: CASSWRDRVYNEQFF

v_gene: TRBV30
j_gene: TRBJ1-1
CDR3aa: CAFQTGWTEAFF

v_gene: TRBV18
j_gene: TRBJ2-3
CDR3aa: CASSLIDTHRTDTQYF

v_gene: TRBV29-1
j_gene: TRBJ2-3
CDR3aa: CSAGQVTPTDTQYF

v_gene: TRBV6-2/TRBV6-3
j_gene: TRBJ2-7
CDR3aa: CASNEAGPWEQYF

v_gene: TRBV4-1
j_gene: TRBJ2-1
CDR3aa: CASSQDSPGRGQFF

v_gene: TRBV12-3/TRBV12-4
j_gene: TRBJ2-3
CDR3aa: CASSLRKDTEYF

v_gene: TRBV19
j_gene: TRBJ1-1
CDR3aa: CASNRGNTEAFF

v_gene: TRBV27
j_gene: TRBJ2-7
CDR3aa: CASSRGQASSYEQYF

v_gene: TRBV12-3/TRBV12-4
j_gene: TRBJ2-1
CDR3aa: CASSSGPVDEQFF

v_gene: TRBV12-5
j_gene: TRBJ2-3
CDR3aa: CASGPSKGGTQYF

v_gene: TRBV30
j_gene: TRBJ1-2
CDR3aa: CASSREGYGYTF

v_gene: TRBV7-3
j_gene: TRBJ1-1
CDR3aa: CASSYKGGTEAFF

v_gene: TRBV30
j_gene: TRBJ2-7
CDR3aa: CAWSLGQGYEQYF

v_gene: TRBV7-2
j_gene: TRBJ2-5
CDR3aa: CASSLVLAGGPTQETQYF

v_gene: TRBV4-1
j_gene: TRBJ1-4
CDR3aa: CASSQFVGADNEKLFF

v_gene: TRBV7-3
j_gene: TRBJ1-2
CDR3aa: CASGGPREEYGYTF

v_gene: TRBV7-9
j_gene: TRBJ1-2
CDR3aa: CASRATGTVGYGYTF

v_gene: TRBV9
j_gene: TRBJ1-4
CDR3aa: CASSLEQYATNEKLFF

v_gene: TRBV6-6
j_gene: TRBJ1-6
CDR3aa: CASSYLPQGGDSPLHF

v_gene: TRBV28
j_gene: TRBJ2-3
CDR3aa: CASRAHGSSTDTQYF

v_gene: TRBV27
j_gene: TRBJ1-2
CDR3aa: CASSPLSRGRDYGYTF

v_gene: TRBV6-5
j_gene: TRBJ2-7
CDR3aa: CASSSHPLTETYEQYF

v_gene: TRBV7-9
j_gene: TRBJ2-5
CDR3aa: CASSDALRGETQYF

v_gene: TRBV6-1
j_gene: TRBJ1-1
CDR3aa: CASLRTGVNAGNTEAFF

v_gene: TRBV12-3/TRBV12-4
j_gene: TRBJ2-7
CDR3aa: CASSFDLEQYF

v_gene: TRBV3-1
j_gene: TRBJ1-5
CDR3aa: CASSPAFYNQPQHF

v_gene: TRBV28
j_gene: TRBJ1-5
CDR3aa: CASSHSPNQPQHF

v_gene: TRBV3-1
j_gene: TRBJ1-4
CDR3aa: CASSQEGRAEKLFF

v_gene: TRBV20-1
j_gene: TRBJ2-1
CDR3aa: CSALTGLGAYNEQFF

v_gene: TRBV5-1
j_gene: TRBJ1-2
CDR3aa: CASSPDRVDGYTF

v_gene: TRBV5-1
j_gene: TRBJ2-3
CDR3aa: CASSFASGQTVSSTDTQYF

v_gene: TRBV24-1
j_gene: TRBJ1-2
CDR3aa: CATSDPSRGQSVYGYTF

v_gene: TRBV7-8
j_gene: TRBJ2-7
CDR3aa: CASSLARGRGQEAQYF

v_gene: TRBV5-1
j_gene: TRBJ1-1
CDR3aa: CASSYQTSSDTEAFF

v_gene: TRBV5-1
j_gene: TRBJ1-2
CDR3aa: CASSLFGPDGYTF

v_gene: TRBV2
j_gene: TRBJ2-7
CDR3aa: CASSERGLGYEQYF

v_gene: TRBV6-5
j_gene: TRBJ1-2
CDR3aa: CASSWDRSGYGYTF